This T cell receptor (beta chain) was documented in a study of human T cells and chemical hapten exposure. General study findings and limits: As the donors had alopecia, their immune response may differ from healthy people's.

The V gene end was trimmed by 6 bases and the J gene end by 3 bases; junction bases not matched to a gene: 7. CDR3 length: 17 residues. The time point denotes: patch test 1, 2 weeks after DPC sensitization. Treatment given: therapeutic diphenylcyclopropenone sensitization with weekly scalp DPC. As handled by the study authors: Individual samples carried between about 23,224 and 700,000 TCRs, with more than 85,000 as the median. TCRdb redid the calling of the RACE reads with MiXCR, one entry per CDR3 protein. Here the V and J calls rest on TCRdb's processing, not on the authors' analysis. Of around 380,000 distinct CDR3 sequences listed, around 4.8% are singletons. As to this clonotype: What it binds is not known.

The clonotype was recovered from a woman aged 50 to 60 with alopecia areata. Some clones in this sample may be carry-over from other donors' samples. Sample: whole blood, taken in connection with sensitization to the hapten diphenylcyclopropenone (DPC). The V gene is TRBV12-3 or TRBV12-4, the J gene TRBJ2-1; the match to TRBD2 covers 14 bases. The CDR3 bases are TGTGCCAGCAGGCGGACTAGCGGGGGGCGCTTCTACAATGAGCAGTTCTTC. Amino acids: CASRRTSGGRFYNEQFF.